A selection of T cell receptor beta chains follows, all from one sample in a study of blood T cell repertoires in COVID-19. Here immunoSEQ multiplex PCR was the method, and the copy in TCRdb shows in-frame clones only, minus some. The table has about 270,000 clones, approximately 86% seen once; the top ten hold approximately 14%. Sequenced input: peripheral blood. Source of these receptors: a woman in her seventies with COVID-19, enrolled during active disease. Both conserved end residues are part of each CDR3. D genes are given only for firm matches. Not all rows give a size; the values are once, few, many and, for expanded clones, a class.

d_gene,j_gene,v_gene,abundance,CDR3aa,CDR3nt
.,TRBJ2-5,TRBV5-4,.,CASSRTDQETQYF,TGTGCCAGCAGCCGGACAGACCAAGAGACCCAGTACTTC
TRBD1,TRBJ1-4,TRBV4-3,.,CASSQEGQSNEKLFF,TGCGCCAGCAGCCAAGAGGGACAGAGTAATGAAAAACTGTTTTTT
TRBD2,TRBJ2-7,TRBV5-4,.,CASSTTSGPYEQYF,TGTGCCAGCAGCACTACTAGCGGTCCCTACGAGCAGTACTTC
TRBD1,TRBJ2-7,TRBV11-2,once,CASSLTGQGREQYF,TGTGCCAGCAGCTTGACAGGACAGGGGCGGGAGCAGTACTTC
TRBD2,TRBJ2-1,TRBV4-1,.,CASSPHLGVASGELYNEQFF,TGCGCCAGCAGCCCACATCTGGGGGTGGCTAGCGGGGAGCTTTACAATGAGCAGTTCTTC
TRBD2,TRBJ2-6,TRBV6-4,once,CASSEVGGTSGANVLTF,TGTGCCAGCAGTGAGGTGGGAGGGACCTCTGGGGCCAACGTCCTGACTTTC
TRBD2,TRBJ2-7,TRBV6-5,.,CASSYGSGSSYEQYF,TGTGCCAGCAGTTACGGAAGCGGGAGTTCCTACGAGCAGTACTTC
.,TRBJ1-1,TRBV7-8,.,CASSLYHGGGGTEAFF,TGTGCCAGCAGCTTATATCACGGGGGCGGGGGAACTGAAGCTTTCTTT
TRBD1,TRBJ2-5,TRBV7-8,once,CASSLAPRGKGYQETQYF,TGTGCCAGCAGCTTAGCCCCCAGGGGGAAGGGGTACCAAGAGACCCAGTACTTC
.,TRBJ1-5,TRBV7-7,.,CASSETASQPQHF,TGTGCCAGCAGCGAAACCGCAAGCCAGCCCCAGCATTTT
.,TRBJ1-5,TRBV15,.,CATSSPAGPQHF,TGTGCCACCAGCAGCCCAGCAGGGCCCCAGCATTTT
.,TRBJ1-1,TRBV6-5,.,CASSYSRTFRTEAFF,TGTGCCAGCAGTTACTCTAGGACTTTTCGCACTGAAGCTTTCTTT
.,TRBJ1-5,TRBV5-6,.,CASSFSGGSGNQPQHF,TGTGCCAGCAGCTTTTCCGGGGGGAGTGGCAATCAGCCCCAGCATTTT
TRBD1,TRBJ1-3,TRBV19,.,CASSIDRGAGNTIYF,TGTGCCAGTAGTATCGACAGGGGGGCTGGAAACACCATATATTTT
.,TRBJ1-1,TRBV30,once,CAWSRGPARGTEAFF,TGTGCCTGGAGCCGGGGTCCGGCCCGGGGCACTGAAGCTTTCTTT
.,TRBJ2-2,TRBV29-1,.,CSATGSADTGELFF,TGCAGCGCAACAGGGTCGGCGGACACCGGGGAGCTGTTTTTT